This is a list of T cell receptor beta chains from one sample in a study of OX40 agonist ivuxolimab in advanced cancers. Method: immunoSEQ multiplex PCR; TCRdb's copy keeps in-frame clones and lacks some. Of approximately 71,000 clones listed, roughly 85% are singletons. This specimen was CD4+ or CD8+ T cells sorted from blood, taken in a trial of the OX40 agonist ivuxolimab. Receptors were obtained from an adult with an advanced solid tumor such as melanoma, head and neck, liver or kidney cancer. CDR3s leave out the opening cysteine and the closing phenylalanine or tryptophan. Clone size is not always given. Where it is, it says once, few, many or a class for expanded clones.

CDR3	size	J	V
ASRTEGAPSEKLF	.	TRBJ1-4	TRBV19
ASSLDRDSYEQY	.	TRBJ2-7	TRBV7-9
ARSLSSYNEQF	.	TRBJ2-1	TRBV7-5
ASSLRTGGYNEQF	.	TRBJ2-1	TRBV7-2
AIAGRDTNQPQH	.	TRBJ1-5	TRBV10-3
ASSQSRPAGTEAF	.	TRBJ1-1	TRBV18
ASSMGLQETQY	.	TRBJ2-5	TRBV19
ASSTQASGNEKLF	.	TRBJ1-4	TRBV5-1
ASSVDGSRSPLH	.	TRBJ1-6	TRBV9
ASSTTASRGYT	.	TRBJ1-2	TRBV2
AAGGSDTQY	.	TRBJ2-3	TRBV10-3
ASRRTSGVGEQF	.	TRBJ2-1	TRBV6-5
ASSQDAVSGAAF	.	TRBJ1-1	TRBV14
ASSIFFRGASYNEQF	.	TRBJ2-1	TRBV19
ASAATAGVDTQY	.	TRBJ2-3	TRBV7-3
ASSVDDREANTIY	once	TRBJ1-3	TRBV5-1
AWNRALDSQETQY	.	TRBJ2-5	TRBV30
ASSGVSGANVLT	.	TRBJ2-6	TRBV6-1
ASSVGGSAVSNEQF	.	TRBJ2-1	TRBV7-2
SVEDRRRLNTGELF	.	TRBJ2-2	TRBV29-1
ASSIVGPGTGYNEQF	.	TRBJ2-1	TRBV19
ASRGTNFANTGELF	.	TRBJ2-2	TRBV7-8
ANTRTGVEAF	.	TRBJ1-1	TRBV6-5
ASSTPQGGGRTLNTEAF	.	TRBJ1-1	TRBV7-2
ASSQDLQGIVSRNSPLH	.	TRBJ1-6	TRBV4-1
ASSYDFSSGNTIY	once	TRBJ1-3	TRBV6-5
ASSLGQGGETQY	.	TRBJ2-5	TRBV5-1
AIGGQGGYGYT	.	TRBJ1-2	TRBV10-3
ASRLQGTMDGYT	.	TRBJ1-2	TRBV2
ANGRGDGYT	few	TRBJ1-2	TRBV30
ASSLRGLAANEKLF	once	TRBJ1-4	TRBV19
ASRPTGAGEQY	.	TRBJ2-7	TRBV7-2
ASSFRVVVQPQH	.	TRBJ1-5	TRBV28
AWSALGSDQPQH	.	TRBJ1-5	TRBV30
ASSPLSGWGEKLF	.	TRBJ1-4	TRBV4-1
ASSSIYSGRGETQY	.	TRBJ2-5	TRBV11-2